The sequence of this T cell receptor (beta chain) was determined in a study of technical replicates of blood from a handful of donors. Only in-frame clones appear in the TCRdb table, and some are missing; sequencing was by immunoSEQ multiplex PCR. The sample holds around 69,000 clones, about 86% seen once. CDR3 length: 17 residues. Germline CDR1 SGHTA, CDR2 FQGNSA. With 3 bases removed from V and 0 bases from J, the gap between germline ends came to 16 bases. Input material: PBMCs. The receptor was derived from a human donor in good health. Some clones in this sample may be carry-over from other donors' samples. The chain joins TRBV7-2 to TRBJ2-3; D unresolved. The chain's CDR3 is CASSFFPPSMSTDTQYF. The CDR3 DNA follows: TGTGCCAGCAGCTTTTTCCCACCAAGCATGAGCACAGATACGCAGTATTTT. Looking up the rest from reference TRBV7-2 and TRBJ2-3 gives the full variable domain: GAGVSQSPSNKVTEKGKDVELRCDPISGHTALYWYRQSLGQGLEFLIYFQGNSAPDKSGLPSDRFSAERTGGSVSTLTIQRTQQEDSAVYLCASSFFPPSMSTDTQYFGPGTRLTVL.